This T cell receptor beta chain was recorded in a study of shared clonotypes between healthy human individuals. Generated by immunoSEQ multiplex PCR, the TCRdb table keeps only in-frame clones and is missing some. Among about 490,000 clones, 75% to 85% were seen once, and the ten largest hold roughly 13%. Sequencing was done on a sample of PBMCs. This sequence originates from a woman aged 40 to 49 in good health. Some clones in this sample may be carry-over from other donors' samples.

This chain's CDR3 is CASGRGNIQYF. CDR3 nucleotides: TGTGCCAGCGGCCGGGGAAACATTCAGTACTTC. This rearrangement joins TRBV5-4 to TRBJ2-4; D possibly corresponds to TRBD2 (5 bases). Trimming stripped 7 bases from V and 6 bases from J, with 8 bases between. This CDR3 is 11 amino acids long. CDR1 and CDR2 from the germline V gene are SGHNT and YYREEE (reference sequence).